The 15 T cell receptor beta chains below come from one sample, sequenced in a study of OX40 agonist ivuxolimab in advanced cancers. Sequencing used immunoSEQ multiplex PCR; TCRdb keeps in-frame clones, though not all of them. The sample shows about 13,000 clones, about two thirds of them seen only once. The material was CD4+ or CD8+ T cells sorted from blood, obtained in a trial of the OX40 agonist ivuxolimab. The receptor set was obtained from an adult with an advanced solid tumor such as melanoma, head and neck, liver or kidney cancer.

The chain couples TRBV5-8 to TRBJ2-7; D is ambiguous. Germline V gives CDR1 SGHTS, CDR2 YDEGEE. V shed 1 base and J shed 2 bases, with 10 bases lying between them. The CDR3 length is 14 residues. The CDR3 DNA reads as TGTGCCAGCAGCTTGCACGTGGAGCCCTACGAGCAGTACTTC. This sequence encodes CASSLHVEPYEQYF.

The chain recombines TRBV10-3 with TRBJ2-5; TRBD1 is a possible D gene (5 bases). Germline lookup yields CDR1 ENHRY and CDR2 SYGVKD. This CDR3 region has 15 residues. V lost 2 bases and J lost 2, with 12 bases in between. CDR3 amino acids: CAISEGTGSQETQYF. The DNA of the CDR3 is TGTGCCATCAGTGAGGGAACAGGATCGCAAGAGACCCAGTACTTC.

There are a few counts of this clone. V gene TRBV29-1 combines with J gene TRBJ2-1, with D perhaps matching TRBD2 (6 bases). This CDR3 comprises 13 residues. The V and J ends lost 7 bases and 7 bases respectively, with 17 bases between them. In germline, CDR1 is SQVTM, CDR2 ANQGSEA. DNA of the CDR3: TGCAGCGGCGCGGGACTCCAGAATAATGAGCAGTTCTTC. Translation: CSGAGLQNNEQFF.

There are a few counts of this clone. V usage is TRBV7-6 and J usage is TRBJ2-7, with 12 bases matching TRBD1. The CDR3 extends over 15 amino acids. The V gene's germline CDR1 is SGHVS and CDR2 FNYEAQ. V was pared by 3 bases and J by 5 bases, with 5 bases of the junction left unmatched. CDR3 coding DNA: TGTGCCAGCAGCTTTCTCGGGACAGGGGGCGACGAGCAGTACTTC. Translating gives CASSFLGTGGDEQYF. The full variable domain, rest sourced from reference TRBV7-6 and TRBJ2-7, is GAGVSQSPRYKVTKRGQDVALRCDPISGHVSLYWYRQALGQGPEFLTYFNYEAQQDKSGLPNDRFSAERPEGSISTLTIQRTEQRDSAMYRCASSFLGTGGDEQYFGPGTRLTVT.

This chain joins TRBV27 and TRBJ1-5; D unclear. The germline gives CDR1 MNHEY, CDR2 SMNVEV (reference sequence). The germline V and J ends were trimmed by 6 bases and 2 bases, with 11 bases remaining between them. The CDR3 has 14 residues. CDR3 sequence reads: CASSPRLGNQPQHF. CDR3 nucleotides: TGTGCCAGCAGCCCCAGGCTAGGCAATCAGCCCCAGCATTTT.

The rearrangement uses TRBV5-4 and TRBJ2-1; D tentatively fits TRBD1 or TRBD2 (6 bases each). This CDR3 spans 15 amino acids. CDR1 and CDR2 from the germline V gene are SGHNT and YYREEE (reference sequence). V was pared by 0 bases and J by 4 bases, with 11 bases between. CDR3 coding DNA: TGTGCCAGCAGCTTGGAGGGGGGAGCATACAATGAGCAGTTCTTC. Translated, it gives CASSLEGGAYNEQFF.

This clone was counted once. This chain connects TRBV5-4 to TRBJ2-2; TRBD1 is a possible D gene (5 bases). The V end lost 1 base, the J end lost 4 bases, and 8 bases lay between the germline ends. The CDR3 is 14 amino acids. Looked up from germline, CDR1 is SGHNT and CDR2 is YYREEE (reference sequence). For the CDR3, the DNA is TGTGCCAGCAGCTTGCAGGGTGTCACCGGGGAGCTGTTTTTT. Protein product: CASSLQGVTGELFF.

This clone was found a few times. The CDR3 DNA reads TGTGCCTGGCGAAGGGATGACGGCACTGAAGCTTTCTTT. It is translated as CAWRRDDGTEAFF. V and J are TRBV30 and TRBJ1-1; D unresolved. The ends were cut back, 5 bases at V and 4 bases at J, with 14 bases in the middle. The germline CDR1 and CDR2 sequences are GTSNPN and SVGIG (reference sequence). The CDR3 is made up of 13 amino acids. The full variable domain, its missing parts supplied by reference TRBV30 and TRBJ1-1, is SQTIHQWPATLVQPVGSPLSLECTVEGTSNPNLYWYRQAAGRGLQLLFYSVGIGQISSEVPQNLSASRPQDRQFILSSKKLLLSDSGFYLCAWRRDDGTEAFFGQGTRLTVV.

The chain employs TRBV6-5 and TRBJ2-1; D is possibly TRBD2 (6 bases). Germline assignment: CDR1 MNHEY and CDR2 SVGAGI. The CDR3 has 13 residues. The V end lost 8 bases, the J end lost 0 bases, and 8 bases lay between the germline ends. The CDR3 protein is CASGRSSYNEQFF. In DNA, the CDR3 is TGTGCCAGCGGGAGGAGCTCCTACAATGAGCAGTTCTTC.

This chain connects TRBV27 to TRBJ2-7, with D uncertain. Germline CDR1 MNHEY, CDR2 SMNVEV (reference sequence). V was trimmed by 2 bases and J by 5 bases, leaving 7 bases between them. The CDR3 is 12 amino acids. CDR3 protein: CASSLGGNEQYF. The CDR3 DNA reads TGTGCCAGCAGTTTAGGCGGCAACGAGCAGTACTTC.

In regard to this clone: A read error may account for a junction end that differs from germline. The genes are TRBV13 and TRBJ1-2; the match to TRBD1 covers 8 bases. The length of the CDR3 is 15 residues. CDR1 PRHDT and CDR2 FYEKMQ come from the germline V gene (reference sequence). The chain's CDR3 is CASSLGQGSSSGYTF. Here the CDR3 DNA reads TGTGCCAGCAGCCTAGGACAGGGATCGTCCAGTGGCTACACCTTC.

This rearrangement joins TRBV28 to TRBJ2-5; maybe TRBD1 (5 bases). This CDR3 region has 16 residues. The V and J ends lost 3 bases and 0 bases respectively, with 14 bases between them. From germline, CDR1 is MDHEN and CDR2 SYDVKM. The chain's CDR3 is CASSFELEGDQETQYF. DNA of the CDR3: TGTGCCAGCAGTTTTGAGTTGGAAGGGGACCAAGAGACCCAGTACTTC.

This chain uses TRBV5-5 with TRBJ2-7; unclear D gene. The CDR3 extends over 12 amino acids. V lost 0 bases, J lost 7 bases, and 8 bases lay in between. Germline V gene lookup returns CDR1 SGHKS and CDR2 YYEKEE (reference sequence). The CDR3 protein is CASSLGGVEQYF. Written as DNA, the CDR3 is TGTGCCAGCAGCTTGGGTGGGGTTGAGCAGTACTTC.

This rearrangement joins TRBV5-5 to TRBJ2-7; D uncertain. Germline lookup yields CDR1 SGHKS and CDR2 YYEKEE (reference sequence). Between the trimmed V and J ends, which lost 0 bases and 2 bases, there was a span of 6 bases. There are 13 residues in the CDR3. The CDR3 sequence: CASSLVGTYEQYF. The CDR3 DNA reads TGTGCCAGCAGCTTGGTGGGGACCTACGAGCAGTACTTC.

The gene calls are TRBV7-8 and TRBJ2-3; 7 bases are shared with TRBD2. Germline V lookup: CDR1 SGHVS, CDR2 FQNEAQ. The CDR3 runs to 13 residues. Germline trimming cut 8 bases from V and 4 bases from J; bases unmatched to any gene: 6. The CDR3 DNA follows: TGTGCCAGCGGCGCCCGGGGGGCAGATACGCAGTATTTT. Protein sequence: CASGARGADTQYF. Variable domain in full (rest from reference TRBV7-8 and TRBJ2-3): GAGVSQSPRYKVAKRGQDVALRCDPISGHVSLFWYQQALGQGPEFLTYFQNEAQLDKSGLPSDRFFAERPEGSVSTLKIQRTQQEDSAVYLCASGARGADTQYFGPGTRLTVL.